The rows below give T cell receptor beta chains drawn from one sample of a study of cytomegalovirus exposure and HLA in healthy donors. This table comes from immunoSEQ multiplex PCR, and its TCRdb copy is limited to in-frame clones, with some not included. In the table there are 70,000 to 80,000 clones, approximately 93% of which are singletons. Sequences were obtained from PBMCs. Receptor source: a woman aged 18-29 years in good health and CMV-seropositive. CDR3s include the opening cysteine and the closing phenylalanine or tryptophan. A D gene is named only where the DNA matches it firmly. Clone sizes are given selectively: once, few, many, or a class where the clone is expanded.

TRBJ1-4 TRBV4-1 . TRBD1 TGCGCCAGCAGCCGGGACAGCGAGGAAAAACTGTTTTTT CASSRDSEEKLFF
TRBJ2-7 TRBV5-4 . TRBD1 TGTGCCAGCAGCCCTGGGACAGGGCATCAGTACTTC CASSPGTGHQYF
TRBJ1-6 TRBV7-2 . . TGTGCCAGCAGTCCAACCAGTAATTCACCCCTCCACTTT CASSPTSNSPLHF
TRBJ2-1 TRBV4-2 . . TGTGCCAGCAGCCATCATTCGGTGAACAATGAGCAGTTCTTC CASSHHSVNNEQFF
TRBJ2-7 TRBV11-3 . TRBD1 TGTGCCAGCAGCTTCGACAGGGGTCCTTCCTACGAGCAGTACTTC CASSFDRGPSYEQYF
TRBJ2-1 TRBV5-3 . TRBD2 TGTGCCAGAAGCTTACGAATGACTAGCGGGAGGGCTAACAATGAGCAGTTCTTC CARSLRMTSGRANNEQFF
TRBJ2-2 TRBV7-6 . TRBD2 TGTGCCAGCAGCAGCGGGAGGGGGCACGGGGAGCTGTTTTTT CASSSGRGHGELFF
TRBJ2-1 TRBV7-9 . TRBD1 TGTGCCAGCAGCGCGGGGGACAGGGTTAGGTTCTTC CASSAGDRVRFF
TRBJ1-1 TRBV28 . . TGTGCCAGCAGCCGCGCCGACAGTTCCAACACTGAAGCTTTCTTT CASSRADSSNTEAFF
TRBJ2-7 TRBV28 . TRBD1 TGTGCCAGCAGTTTCCGGGACAGGGAGACGTACGAGCAGTACTTC CASSFRDRETYEQYF
TRBJ2-7 TRBV11-2 . . TGTGCCAGCAGCTTAGGTATAACAGGGACCTACGAGCAGTACTTC CASSLGITGTYEQYF
TRBJ1-6 TRBV10-1 . . TGCGCCAGCAGTGAACTCTCGCTCCCCAATTCACCCCTCCACTTT CASSELSLPNSPLHF
TRBJ2-3 TRBV4-3 . . TGCGCCAGCAGCCAAATGATGGTTGCGGGGGCAAGCACAGATACGCAGTATTTT CASSQMMVAGASTDTQYF
TRBJ1-1 TRBV4-3 . . TGCGCCAGCAGCCAAGTCGCAGGGTCCACTGAAGCTTTCTTT CASSQVAGSTEAFF
TRBJ1-1 TRBV7-9 . TRBD1 TGTGCCAGCAGCGCACAGGGGCGGAACACTGAAGCTTTCTTT CASSAQGRNTEAFF
TRBJ2-5 TRBV7-6 . . TGTGCCAGCAGCTTAGTGGCAGCAGGGGAGACCCAGTACTTC CASSLVAAGETQYF
TRBJ1-1 TRBV27 . . TGTGCCAGCACGGACGGGGGAGGAGGCAAGAACACTGAAGCTTTCTTT CASTDGGGGKNTEAFF
TRBJ2-3 TRBV7-9 . TRBD2 TGTGCCAGCAGCTCGGGGACTAGCGGGGTCGCAGATACGCAGTATTTT CASSSGTSGVADTQYF
TRBJ1-6 TRBV5-6 . TRBD1 TGTGCCAGCAGCTTGGTCAGGGGGCTAAGTACTTCACCCCTCCACTTT CASSLVRGLSTSPLHF
TRBJ1-1 TRBV5-1 . TRBD1 TGCGCCAGCAGCTTGTCGGGGACAGGACTCACTGAAGCTTTCTTT CASSLSGTGLTEAFF
TRBJ2-1 TRBV5-1 few . TGCGCCAGCAGCTTGGAGGGGGGGTCCTACAATGAGCAGTTCTTC CASSLEGGSYNEQFF
TRBJ2-3 TRBV11-2 . TRBD2 TGTGCCAGCAGCCTTTCTAGCGGGTGGTTAGCTAGCACAGATACGCAGTATTTT CASSLSSGWLASTDTQYF
TRBJ1-6 TRBV21-1 . . TGTGCCAGCAGTTCAAGGGGGAAAAGAGATTCACCCCTCCACTTT CASSSRGKRDSPLHF
TRBJ2-7 TRBV4-3 . TRBD1 TGCGCCAGCAGCCAGACCGGGACAGGGAGGAACGAGCAGTACTTC CASSQTGTGRNEQYF
TRBJ1-5 TRBV28 . . TGTGCCAGCAGTGGAGGACGGGTAAATCAGCCCCAGCATTTT CASSGGRVNQPQHF
TRBJ1-3 TRBV5-1 . . TGCGCCAGCAGCTTGGCTGGCACCACTGGAAACACCATATATTTT CASSLAGTTGNTIYF
TRBJ1-4 TRBV2 . . TGTGCCAGCAGGGGCAGAGAAAATGAAAAACTGTTTTTT CASRGRENEKLFF
TRBJ2-5 TRBV5-1 once TRBD1 TGCGCCAGCAGCCCAGGGACAGGGGACTTACAAGAGACCCAGTACTTC CASSPGTGDLQETQYF
TRBJ2-1 TRBV28 . TRBD2 TGTGCCAGCAGTACCCCGAGACTAGCGGGAGGATACAATGAGCAGTTCTTC CASSTPRLAGGYNEQFF
TRBJ1-2 TRBV27 . TRBD1 TGTGCCAGCAGTTCGTCCGGGACAGGGAACTATGGCTACACCTTC CASSSSGTGNYGYTF
TRBJ1-1 TRBV7-9 . TRBD1 TGTGCCAGCAGCCGGACAGGCAACACTGAAGCTTTCTTT CASSRTGNTEAFF
TRBJ2-5 TRBV7-2 . . TGTGCCAGCAGCCCGGAACCGACAGGGAGGGAGACCCAGTACTTC CASSPEPTGRETQYF
TRBJ2-1 TRBV30 once . TGTGCCTGGAGTTTAGGGGTCTCCTACAATGAGCAGTTCTTC CAWSLGVSYNEQFF